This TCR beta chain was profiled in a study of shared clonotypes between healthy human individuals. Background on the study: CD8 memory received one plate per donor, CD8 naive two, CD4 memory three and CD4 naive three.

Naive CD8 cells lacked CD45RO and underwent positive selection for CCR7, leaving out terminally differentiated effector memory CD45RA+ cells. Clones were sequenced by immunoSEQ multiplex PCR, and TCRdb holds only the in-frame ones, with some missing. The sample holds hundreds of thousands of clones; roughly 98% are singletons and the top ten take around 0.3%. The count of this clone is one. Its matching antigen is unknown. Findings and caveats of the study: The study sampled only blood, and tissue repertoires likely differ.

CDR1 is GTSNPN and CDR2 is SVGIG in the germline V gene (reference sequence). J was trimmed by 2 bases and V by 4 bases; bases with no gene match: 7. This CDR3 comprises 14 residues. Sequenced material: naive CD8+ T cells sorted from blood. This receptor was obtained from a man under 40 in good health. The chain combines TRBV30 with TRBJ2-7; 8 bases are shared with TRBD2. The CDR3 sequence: CAWKSGGQTYEQYF. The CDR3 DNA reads TGTGCCTGGAAGAGCGGGGGACAAACCTACGAGCAGTACTTC.